These T cell receptor beta chains were read from a single sample in a study of blood T cell repertoires in COVID-19. Only in-frame clones appear in the TCRdb table, and some are missing; sequencing was by immunoSEQ multiplex PCR. The table includes tens of thousands of clones, roughly four fifths detected once. Material for sequencing was peripheral blood. The origin of the receptors is a man in his sixties with active COVID-19. Each CDR3 is given with its conserved first and last residue. The order of the fields is D gene, V gene, J gene, clone size, CDR3 length, CDR3 DNA, CDR3 protein. A D gene is named only where the DNA matches it firmly. Clone size is shown for a subset of rows, as once, few, many or a class of expanded clone.

d_gene: TRBD1; v_gene: TRBV10-2; j_gene: TRBJ2-7; abundance: .; len: 16; CDR3nt: TGCGCCAGCAGTGATACAGGGGCTGTCGTTCCCTACGAGCAGTACTTC; CDR3aa: CASSDTGAVVPYEQYF
d_gene: TRBD2; v_gene: TRBV5-1; j_gene: TRBJ2-3; abundance: .; len: 19; CDR3nt: TGCGCCAGCAGCCAGCATCCTACTAGCGGGGGGTCAACCACAGATACGCAGTATTTT; CDR3aa: CASSQHPTSGGSTTDTQYF
d_gene: TRBD1; v_gene: TRBV6-6; j_gene: TRBJ1-2; abundance: .; len: 14; CDR3nt: TGTGCCAGCAGCCCGACAGGGGTGGACTATGGCTACACCTTC; CDR3aa: CASSPTGVDYGYTF
d_gene: .; v_gene: TRBV7-9; j_gene: TRBJ2-2; abundance: .; len: 13; CDR3nt: TGTGCCAGCAGCTCCAGTGTGGCCGGGGAGCTGTTTTTT; CDR3aa: CASSSSVAGELFF
d_gene: .; v_gene: TRBV5-1; j_gene: TRBJ2-7; abundance: .; len: 14; CDR3nt: TGCGCCAGCGCCTACGGGGGAGAGGCCTACGAGCAGTACTTC; CDR3aa: CASAYGGEAYEQYF
d_gene: .; v_gene: TRBV6-5; j_gene: TRBJ2-5; abundance: .; len: 14; CDR3nt: TGTGCCAGCAGCCGACCCGGGGACCAAGAGACCCAGTACTTC; CDR3aa: CASSRPGDQETQYF
d_gene: TRBD1; v_gene: TRBV6-6; j_gene: TRBJ1-3; abundance: .; len: 14; CDR3nt: TGTGCCAGCAGGACCGGACAGGCCGGAGACACCATATATTTT; CDR3aa: CASRTGQAGDTIYF
d_gene: .; v_gene: TRBV5-8; j_gene: TRBJ1-2; abundance: .; len: 14; CDR3nt: TGTGCCAGCAGAGTCACAGGGAAGAACTATGGCTACACCTTC; CDR3aa: CASRVTGKNYGYTF
d_gene: .; v_gene: TRBV28; j_gene: TRBJ1-2; abundance: .; len: 14; CDR3nt: TGTGCCAGCAGGAGGGGGGGATCCAACTATGGCTACACCTTC; CDR3aa: CASRRGGSNYGYTF
d_gene: .; v_gene: TRBV7-9; j_gene: TRBJ2-3; abundance: few; len: 13; CDR3nt: TGTGCCACCCCCCGGTCTAGCACAGATACGCAGTATTTT; CDR3aa: CATPRSSTDTQYF
d_gene: .; v_gene: TRBV5-6; j_gene: TRBJ2-7; abundance: .; len: 14; CDR3nt: TGTGCCAGCAGCCCTAGACAGCGCCCCTACGAGCAGTACTTC; CDR3aa: CASSPRQRPYEQYF
d_gene: .; v_gene: TRBV21-1; j_gene: TRBJ2-1; abundance: .; len: 17; CDR3nt: TGTGCCAGCAGCAAAAAGGGCAGGGGCTGTACCTACAATGAGCAGTTCTTC; CDR3aa: CASSKKGRGCTYNEQFF
d_gene: .; v_gene: TRBV19; j_gene: TRBJ2-2; abundance: .; len: 16; CDR3nt: TGTGCCAGTAGTATAGGTGGGTCACGGAGCGGCGGGGAGCTGTTTTTT; CDR3aa: CASSIGGSRSGGELFF
d_gene: .; v_gene: TRBV14; j_gene: TRBJ2-1; abundance: .; len: 12; CDR3nt: TGTGCCAGCAGCCCTACCTGGGCTGAGCAGTTCTTC; CDR3aa: CASSPTWAEQFF
d_gene: TRBD2; v_gene: TRBV2; j_gene: TRBJ2-7; abundance: few; len: 13; CDR3nt: TGTGCCAGCAGTGTTGCTAGCGGCTACGAGCAGTACTTC; CDR3aa: CASSVASGYEQYF
d_gene: TRBD2; v_gene: TRBV5-1; j_gene: TRBJ2-2; abundance: .; len: 15; CDR3nt: TGCGCCAGCCTGACTAGCGGGGGGAACACCGGGGAGCTGTTTTTT; CDR3aa: CASLTSGGNTGELFF
d_gene: TRBD2; v_gene: TRBV6-6; j_gene: TRBJ2-3; abundance: .; len: 16; CDR3nt: TGTGCCAGCAGTCGAACTAGCGGGGGGGGCCAGGGTACGCAGTATTTT; CDR3aa: CASSRTSGGGQGTQYF
d_gene: TRBD2; v_gene: TRBV10-3; j_gene: TRBJ2-7; abundance: .; len: 14; CDR3nt: TGTGCCATCAGTGAGTCGCTAGCGGGATACGAGCAGTACTTC; CDR3aa: CAISESLAGYEQYF
d_gene: TRBD1; v_gene: TRBV5-1; j_gene: TRBJ2-4; abundance: .; len: 15; CDR3nt: TGCGCCAGCAGCGAAAAAGCCGGGACAGAAAACATTCAGTACTTC; CDR3aa: CASSEKAGTENIQYF
d_gene: TRBD2; v_gene: TRBV5-6; j_gene: TRBJ2-5; abundance: .; len: 17; CDR3nt: TGTGCCAGCAGTTCTTGGGCTGCGGGAGGGTTTCAAGAGACCCAGTACTTC; CDR3aa: CASSSWAAGGFQETQYF
d_gene: TRBD2; v_gene: TRBV2; j_gene: TRBJ2-1; abundance: .; len: 19; CDR3nt: TGTGCCAGCACTTCAGGACTAGCGGGAGATGGGCACTCCTACAATGAGCAGTTCTTC; CDR3aa: CASTSGLAGDGHSYNEQFF
d_gene: TRBD2; v_gene: TRBV7-6; j_gene: TRBJ2-4; abundance: .; len: 17; CDR3nt: TGTGCCAGCAGCTTAGAGGCTAGCGGGGGCCCGGGAAACATTCAGTACTTC; CDR3aa: CASSLEASGGPGNIQYF
d_gene: .; v_gene: TRBV6-5; j_gene: TRBJ2-7; abundance: few; len: 14; CDR3nt: TGTGCCAGCAAACGTGCGGGGTACCCAAACGAGCAGTACTTC; CDR3aa: CASKRAGYPNEQYF
d_gene: .; v_gene: TRBV30; j_gene: TRBJ1-1; abundance: .; len: 12; CDR3nt: TGTGCCTGGAGAGGGGGGGGAACTGAAGCTTTCTTT; CDR3aa: CAWRGGGTEAFF
d_gene: TRBD2; v_gene: TRBV7-2; j_gene: TRBJ2-3; abundance: .; len: 15; CDR3nt: TGTGCCAGCAGCCCGACTAGCGACCGATCGGGTACGCAGTATTTT; CDR3aa: CASSPTSDRSGTQYF
d_gene: .; v_gene: TRBV5-1; j_gene: TRBJ2-7; abundance: .; len: 14; CDR3nt: TGCGCCAGCTGGTTGGCCGACAGAACCTACGAGCAGTACTTC; CDR3aa: CASWLADRTYEQYF
d_gene: .; v_gene: TRBV5-6; j_gene: TRBJ1-5; abundance: .; len: 15; CDR3nt: TGTGCCAGCAGCTTGTGGAGGACAGCGAATCAGCCCCAGCATTTT; CDR3aa: CASSLWRTANQPQHF
d_gene: .; v_gene: TRBV11-2; j_gene: TRBJ2-3; abundance: .; len: 14; CDR3nt: TGTGCCAGCAGCTTAGTAGTTGGCACAGATACGCAGTATTTT; CDR3aa: CASSLVVGTDTQYF
d_gene: TRBD2; v_gene: TRBV18; j_gene: TRBJ2-7; abundance: .; len: 22; CDR3nt: TGTGCCAGCTCACCCAGGATAACAAGAGGAACTAGCGGGGGGGAGAGCTCCTACGAGCAGTACTTC; CDR3aa: CASSPRITRGTSGGESSYEQYF
d_gene: TRBD2; v_gene: TRBV29-1; j_gene: TRBJ2-2; abundance: .; len: 11; CDR3nt: TGCAGCGGGGGAGGGGTCGGGGAGCTGTTTTTT; CDR3aa: CSGGGVGELFF
d_gene: .; v_gene: TRBV6-4; j_gene: TRBJ2-7; abundance: .; len: 14; CDR3nt: TGTGCCAGCAGACAAACAGGGAACTCCTACGAGCAGTACTTC; CDR3aa: CASRQTGNSYEQYF
d_gene: TRBD1; v_gene: TRBV5-4; j_gene: TRBJ1-2; abundance: .; len: 15; CDR3nt: TGTGCCAGCAGCTCCGGACAGGGGGTGAACTATGGCTACACCTTC; CDR3aa: CASSSGQGVNYGYTF
d_gene: .; v_gene: TRBV2; j_gene: TRBJ1-2; abundance: few; len: 14; CDR3nt: TGTGCCAGCAGTGGGGCGACCCGATCCCAGGGCTACACCTTC; CDR3aa: CASSGATRSQGYTF
d_gene: .; v_gene: TRBV2; j_gene: TRBJ1-6; abundance: .; len: 17; CDR3nt: TGTGCCAGCGGACCGGGATCTCCCCGAATTAATAATTCACCCCTCCACTTT; CDR3aa: CASGPGSPRINNSPLHF
d_gene: .; v_gene: TRBV9; j_gene: TRBJ1-2; abundance: .; len: 14; CDR3nt: TGTGCCAGCAGTCTCTTGGGGGGAAACTATGGCTACACCTTC; CDR3aa: CASSLLGGNYGYTF
d_gene: TRBD2; v_gene: TRBV10-1; j_gene: TRBJ2-7; abundance: .; len: 13; CDR3nt: TGCGCCACCCTGACTAGCTGCTCCTACGAGCAGTACTTC; CDR3aa: CATLTSCSYEQYF
d_gene: .; v_gene: TRBV5-1; j_gene: TRBJ2-5; abundance: .; len: 15; CDR3nt: TGCGCCAGCAGCCAACATATAACAGACCAAGAGACCCAGTACTTC; CDR3aa: CASSQHITDQETQYF
d_gene: .; v_gene: TRBV6-1; j_gene: TRBJ2-5; abundance: few; len: 16; CDR3nt: TGTGCCAGCAGTGCTTCAGGGCTTTTCCCTCAAGAGACCCAGTACTTC; CDR3aa: CASSASGLFPQETQYF
d_gene: .; v_gene: TRBV7-6; j_gene: TRBJ1-5; abundance: .; len: 15; CDR3nt: TGTGCCAGCAGCCTTAGGGGGAGCGGCAATCAGCCCCAGCATTTT; CDR3aa: CASSLRGSGNQPQHF
d_gene: .; v_gene: TRBV7-2; j_gene: TRBJ2-2; abundance: .; len: 16; CDR3nt: TGTGCCAGCAGCTTAGATCAGGGTACCCTCACCGGGGAGCTGTTTTTT; CDR3aa: CASSLDQGTLTGELFF
d_gene: TRBD1; v_gene: TRBV6-2/TRBV6-3; j_gene: TRBJ2-7; abundance: .; len: 15; CDR3nt: TGTGCCAGCAGTTGGGACAGACGAGCATCCTACGAGCAGTACTTC; CDR3aa: CASSWDRRASYEQYF
d_gene: TRBD1; v_gene: TRBV11-2; j_gene: TRBJ1-1; abundance: .; len: 16; CDR3nt: TGTGCCAGCAGCTTATTCTTTACAGGGGCTAACACTGAAGCTTTCTTT; CDR3aa: CASSLFFTGANTEAFF
d_gene: .; v_gene: TRBV2; j_gene: TRBJ2-3; abundance: .; len: 13; CDR3nt: TGTGCCAGCAGTGAAGCCCCGTCTTATACGCAGTATTTT; CDR3aa: CASSEAPSYTQYF
d_gene: .; v_gene: TRBV5-5; j_gene: TRBJ1-6; abundance: .; len: 16; CDR3nt: TGTGCCAGCAGCTCCGGGCTCCGGGATTCTAATTCACCCCTCCACTTT; CDR3aa: CASSSGLRDSNSPLHF
d_gene: TRBD2; v_gene: TRBV5-6; j_gene: TRBJ2-1; abundance: .; len: 14; CDR3nt: TGTGCCAGCAGCCGGACTAGCGGTTACAATGAGCAGTTCTTC; CDR3aa: CASSRTSGYNEQFF
d_gene: .; v_gene: TRBV2; j_gene: TRBJ2-3; abundance: .; len: 16; CDR3nt: TGTGCCAGCAGTGAAGTCGGTGCTACTTTCACAGATACGCAGTATTTT; CDR3aa: CASSEVGATFTDTQYF
d_gene: .; v_gene: TRBV15; j_gene: TRBJ1-1; abundance: .; len: 16; CDR3nt: TGTGCCACCAGCAGAGGGACCGGGACTGGGAACACTGAAGCTTTCTTT; CDR3aa: CATSRGTGTGNTEAFF
d_gene: .; v_gene: TRBV6-2/TRBV6-3; j_gene: TRBJ2-7; abundance: .; len: 13; CDR3nt: TGTGCCAGCAGTTACGGCCACTCCTACGAGCAGTACTTC; CDR3aa: CASSYGHSYEQYF
d_gene: TRBD2; v_gene: TRBV11-3; j_gene: TRBJ2-7; abundance: .; len: 15; CDR3nt: TGTGCCAGCAGCTCGACTAGCGGGAGGTACTACGAGCAGTACTTC; CDR3aa: CASSSTSGRYYEQYF
d_gene: .; v_gene: TRBV5-1; j_gene: TRBJ2-2; abundance: .; len: 18; CDR3nt: TGCGCCAGCAGCTTGGGGGGCCGGACAGGACTAAACACCGGGGAGCTGTTTTTT; CDR3aa: CASSLGGRTGLNTGELFF
d_gene: .; v_gene: TRBV9; j_gene: TRBJ1-2; abundance: once; len: 15; CDR3nt: TGTGCCAGCAGCGCGGACTACCAGGGAAACTATGGCTACACCTTC; CDR3aa: CASSADYQGNYGYTF
d_gene: TRBD1; v_gene: TRBV6-2/TRBV6-3; j_gene: TRBJ1-2; abundance: .; len: 16; CDR3nt: TGTGCCAGCAGTTACGCCGGGACAGGGATTCACTATGGCTACACCTTC; CDR3aa: CASSYAGTGIHYGYTF
d_gene: TRBD1; v_gene: TRBV27; j_gene: TRBJ2-2; abundance: .; len: 15; CDR3nt: TGTGCCAGCAGTTTATACAGGGGGCGCACCGGGGAGCTGTTTTTT; CDR3aa: CASSLYRGRTGELFF